The rows below give T cell receptor beta chains drawn from one sample of a study of breast tumors, draining lymph nodes, adjacent tissues. TCRdb re-called the multiplex PCR reads with MiXCR, one entry per CDR3 protein. Found here are 150,000 to 200,000 distinct CDR3 sequences, roughly 31% of them singletons; the top ten hold roughly 4%. Sequencing was performed on axillary lymph node tissue. The receptors originated from a female donor with breast cancer. Some clones in this sample may be carry-over from other donors' samples. CDR3s include the opening cysteine and the closing phenylalanine or tryptophan. The D gene is left open where the match is weak. The size of a clone is reported for some rows only, either as once, few or many, or as a class for expanded clones.

clone_size: .
d_call: TRBD1
v_call: TRBV25-1
j_call: TRBJ2-1
cdr3_aa: CASSPSKGAGSYNEQFF
cdr3_nt: TGTGCCAGCTCACCCTCCAAGGGGGCGGGCTCCTACAATGAGCAGTTCTTC

clone_size: few
d_call: .
v_call: TRBV28
j_call: TRBJ1-4
cdr3_aa: CASSRGPGNEKLFF
cdr3_nt: TGTGCCAGCAGCCGGGGACCGGGTAATGAAAAACTGTTTTTT

clone_size: .
d_call: .
v_call: TRBV11-2
j_call: TRBJ1-1
cdr3_aa: CASSFFTVLGATEAFF
cdr3_nt: TGTGCCAGCAGCTTTTTCACCGTTCTCGGGGCGACTGAAGCTTTCTTT

clone_size: .
d_call: .
v_call: TRBV7-2
j_call: TRBJ2-4
cdr3_aa: CASSRRTQSLAKNIQYF
cdr3_nt: TGTGCCAGCAGCCGACGGACCCAATCCTTAGCCAAAAACATTCAGTACTTC

clone_size: once
d_call: .
v_call: TRBV9
j_call: TRBJ2-3
cdr3_aa: CASSSGSRAHTDTQYF
cdr3_nt: TGTGCCAGCAGCAGCGGAAGCAGGGCGCACACAGATACGCAGTATTTT

clone_size: .
d_call: TRBD1
v_call: TRBV7-9
j_call: TRBJ1-3
cdr3_aa: CASSVTGGGYTIYF
cdr3_nt: TGTGCCAGCAGCGTCACAGGGGGTGGCTACACCATATATTTT

clone_size: many
d_call: .
v_call: TRBV30
j_call: TRBJ1-5
cdr3_aa: CAWSIYGRGNQPQHF
cdr3_nt: TGTGCCTGGAGTATTTACGGGAGGGGCAATCAGCCCCAGCATTTT

clone_size: many
d_call: TRBD2
v_call: TRBV7-8
j_call: TRBJ2-2
cdr3_aa: CASSLKRGGRSGELFF
cdr3_nt: TGTGCCAGCAGCCTCAAGCGGGGGGGCCGGTCCGGGGAGCTGTTTTTT

clone_size: many
d_call: .
v_call: TRBV30
j_call: TRBJ1-3
cdr3_aa: CAWSASGVPSGNTIYF
cdr3_nt: TGTGCCTGGAGTGCTTCGGGAGTTCCTTCTGGAAACACCATATATTTT

clone_size: many
d_call: .
v_call: TRBV7-9
j_call: TRBJ1-3
cdr3_aa: CASRPRDKLILGNTIYF
cdr3_nt: TGTGCCAGCAGACCACGGGACAAATTGATCTTGGGAAACACCATATATTTT

clone_size: few
d_call: TRBD1
v_call: TRBV2
j_call: TRBJ2-4
cdr3_aa: CASSESPGTGKRNIRYF
cdr3_nt: TGTGCCAGCAGTGAGTCCCCCGGGACAGGAAAACGAAACATTCGGTACTTC

clone_size: .
d_call: TRBD2
v_call: TRBV2
j_call: TRBJ2-1
cdr3_aa: CASPSGREQFF
cdr3_nt: TGTGCTAGTCCTAGCGGCCGTGAGCAGTTCTTC

clone_size: many
d_call: TRBD2
v_call: TRBV29-1
j_call: TRBJ2-1
cdr3_aa: CSVQALAGTYNEQFF
cdr3_nt: TGCAGCGTCCAAGCCTTAGCGGGGACCTACAATGAGCAGTTCTTC

clone_size: many
d_call: TRBD2
v_call: TRBV6-2/TRBV6-3
j_call: TRBJ2-2
cdr3_aa: CASSPLAGRTNTGELFF
cdr3_nt: TGTGCCAGCAGCCCCCTGGCCGGGAGGACGAACACCGGGGAGCTGTTTTTT

clone_size: once
d_call: TRBD1
v_call: TRBV2
j_call: TRBJ2-2
cdr3_aa: CASSPGQGYEELFF
cdr3_nt: TGTGCCAGCAGTCCGGGACAGGGTTACGAGGAGCTGTTTTTT

clone_size: many
d_call: TRBD2
v_call: TRBV2
j_call: TRBJ2-3
cdr3_aa: CASSEFLAGASIRTDTQYF
cdr3_nt: TGTGCCAGCAGTGAATTTTTAGCGGGGGCCTCGATACGCACAGATACGCAGTATTTT

clone_size: many
d_call: TRBD2
v_call: TRBV6-1
j_call: TRBJ2-2
cdr3_aa: CHTSGWTGELFF
cdr3_nt: TGTCATACTAGCGGGTGGACCGGGGAGCTGTTTTTT

clone_size: .
d_call: .
v_call: TRBV4-3
j_call: TRBJ1-1
cdr3_aa: CASSQEGYTEAFF
cdr3_nt: TGCGCCAGCAGCCAAGAAGGCTACACTGAAGCTTTCTTT

clone_size: .
d_call: .
v_call: TRBV6-2/TRBV6-3
j_call: TRBJ2-5
cdr3_aa: CASTRYSQETQYF
cdr3_nt: TGTGCCAGCACCCGGTATAGCCAAGAGACCCAGTACTTC

clone_size: .
d_call: .
v_call: TRBV6-1
j_call: TRBJ1-5
cdr3_aa: CASRTHPIDQPQHF
cdr3_nt: TGTGCCAGCCGGACTCATCCGATCGATCAGCCCCAGCATTTT

clone_size: .
d_call: TRBD1
v_call: TRBV6-6
j_call: TRBJ1-1
cdr3_aa: CASSGRDRGPNTEAFF
cdr3_nt: TGTGCCAGCAGTGGCCGGGACAGGGGGCCGAACACTGAAGCTTTCTTT

clone_size: many
d_call: .
v_call: TRBV2
j_call: TRBJ2-2
cdr3_aa: CASSEDSANTGELFF
cdr3_nt: TGTGCCAGCAGTGAAGACAGTGCGAACACCGGGGAGCTGTTTTTT

clone_size: many
d_call: .
v_call: TRBV6-6
j_call: TRBJ2-7
cdr3_aa: CASSTGGGAYEQYF
cdr3_nt: TGTGCCAGCAGTACCGGAGGGGGGGCCTACGAGCAGTACTTC

clone_size: many
d_call: .
v_call: TRBV12-3/TRBV12-4
j_call: TRBJ2-1
cdr3_aa: CASSLMGRGGVNEQFF
cdr3_nt: TGTGCCAGCAGTTTAATGGGCAGGGGGGGGGTCAATGAGCAGTTCTTC

clone_size: .
d_call: .
v_call: TRBV5-1
j_call: TRBJ1-5
cdr3_aa: CASRPSGSYEQYFGVGNQPQHF
cdr3_nt: .

clone_size: few
d_call: TRBD1
v_call: TRBV20-1
j_call: TRBJ1-1
cdr3_aa: CSAPAAGQGMNTEAFF
cdr3_nt: TGCAGTGCCCCGGCCGCGGGACAGGGCATGAACACTGAAGCTTTCTTT

clone_size: many
d_call: TRBD1
v_call: TRBV30
j_call: TRBJ1-4
cdr3_aa: CAWSLGGGNEKLFF
cdr3_nt: TGTGCCTGGAGTTTAGGGGGCGGTAATGAAAAACTGTTTTTT

clone_size: many
d_call: TRBD2
v_call: TRBV20-1
j_call: TRBJ2-5
cdr3_aa: CSAINPSGGGETQYF
cdr3_nt: TGCAGTGCCATCAATCCCTCCGGGGGGGGTGAGACCCAGTACTTC

clone_size: many
d_call: TRBD1
v_call: TRBV10-3
j_call: TRBJ2-7
cdr3_aa: CAISVDREYEQYF
cdr3_nt: TGTGCCATCAGCGTCGACAGGGAGTACGAGCAGTACTTC

clone_size: .
d_call: TRBD2
v_call: TRBV29-1
j_call: TRBJ2-5
cdr3_aa: CSLVGSGLAGQETQYF
cdr3_nt: TGCAGCTTAGTCGGGAGTGGGCTAGCGGGACAAGAGACCCAGTACTTC

clone_size: .
d_call: TRBD2
v_call: TRBV29-1
j_call: TRBJ2-5
cdr3_aa: CSVGTSGRETQYF
cdr3_nt: TGCAGCGTAGGGACTAGCGGGAGGGAGACCCAGTACTTC

clone_size: many
d_call: .
v_call: TRBV29-1
j_call: TRBJ1-2
cdr3_aa: CSVWGGGGGYTF
cdr3_nt: TGCAGCGTGTGGGGAGGTGGGGGGGGCTACACCTTC

clone_size: .
d_call: .
v_call: TRBV6-4
j_call: TRBJ1-6
cdr3_aa: CASEPLGLGGQPLHF
cdr3_nt: TGTGCCAGCGAACCCCTAGGGTTGGGGGGACAACCCCTCCACTTT

clone_size: once
d_call: TRBD1
v_call: TRBV6-2/TRBV6-3
j_call: TRBJ1-2
cdr3_aa: CASSYGTGSARGYTF
cdr3_nt: TGTGCCAGCAGTTACGGGACAGGGAGCGCTCGCGGCTACACCTTC

clone_size: many
d_call: .
v_call: TRBV5-4
j_call: TRBJ1-3
cdr3_aa: CASSFPDSSGNTIYF
cdr3_nt: TGTGCCAGCAGCTTCCCGGACAGCTCTGGAAACACCATATATTTT

clone_size: many
d_call: .
v_call: TRBV6-2/TRBV6-3
j_call: TRBJ2-7
cdr3_aa: CASSYFYEQYF
cdr3_nt: TGTGCCAGCAGTTACTTCTACGAGCAGTACTTC

clone_size: .
d_call: .
v_call: TRBV7-2
j_call: TRBJ2-3
cdr3_aa: CASNSPSGVDTQYF
cdr3_nt: TGTGCCAGCAACTCCCCCTCGGGGGTGGATACGCAGTATTTT

clone_size: .
d_call: .
v_call: TRBV2
j_call: TRBJ2-7
cdr3_aa: CASTTAGYEQYF
cdr3_nt: TGTGCCAGCACAACTGCAGGCTACGAGCAGTACTTC

clone_size: .
d_call: TRBD1
v_call: TRBV20-1
j_call: TRBJ1-4
cdr3_aa: CSARGDRAREKLFF
cdr3_nt: TGCAGTGCTAGAGGGGACAGGGCTCGTGAAAAACTGTTTTTT

clone_size: .
d_call: .
v_call: TRBV10-1
j_call: TRBJ1-2
cdr3_aa: CASSGGSNAYSYTF
cdr3_nt: TGCGCCAGCAGTGGGGGGTCCAATGCCTATAGCTACACCTTC

clone_size: many
d_call: TRBD1
v_call: TRBV19
j_call: TRBJ2-5
cdr3_aa: CASSRGTGYETQYF
cdr3_nt: TGTGCCAGTAGTAGAGGGACAGGGTACGAGACCCAGTACTTC

clone_size: many
d_call: TRBD2
v_call: TRBV18
j_call: TRBJ2-5
cdr3_aa: CASSPPIGGEETQYF
cdr3_nt: TGTGCCAGCTCACCACCAATTGGGGGGGAAGAGACCCAGTACTTC

clone_size: once
d_call: TRBD2
v_call: TRBV20-1
j_call: TRBJ2-5
cdr3_aa: CSARGGTQYF
cdr3_nt: TGCAGTGCCCGGGGGGGGACCCAGTACTTC

clone_size: many
d_call: .
v_call: TRBV11-2
j_call: TRBJ2-6
cdr3_aa: CASSPLKGASGANVLTF
cdr3_nt: TGTGCCAGCAGCCCCCTCAAAGGGGCCTCTGGGGCCAACGTCCTGACTTTC

clone_size: .
d_call: TRBD2
v_call: TRBV20-1
j_call: TRBJ2-3
cdr3_aa: CSAPPGLARTDTQYF
cdr3_nt: TGCAGTGCACCTCCGGGACTAGCTAGGACAGATACGCAGTATTTT